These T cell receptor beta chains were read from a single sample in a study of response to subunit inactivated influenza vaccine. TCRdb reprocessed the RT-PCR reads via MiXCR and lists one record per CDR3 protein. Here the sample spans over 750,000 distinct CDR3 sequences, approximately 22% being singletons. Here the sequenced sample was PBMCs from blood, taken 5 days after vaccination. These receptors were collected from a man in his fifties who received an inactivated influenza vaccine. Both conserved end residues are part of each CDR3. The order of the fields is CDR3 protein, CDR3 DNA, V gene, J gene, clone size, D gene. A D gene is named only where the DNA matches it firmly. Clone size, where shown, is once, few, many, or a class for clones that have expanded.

CASSQAGRTVYF	TGCGCCAGCAGCCAAGCGGGCCGGACGGTATATTTT	TRBV4-1	TRBJ2-3	few	NA
CASSFSVRDNEKLFF	TGTGCCAGCAGCTTTTCCGTCAGGGACAATGAAAAACTGTTTTTT	TRBV7-2	TRBJ1-4	few	NA
CSVLRETQYF	TGCAGCGTTCTGAGGGAGACCCAGTACTTC	TRBV29-1	TRBJ2-5	NA	NA
CASSFREPSSYEQYF	TGTGCCAGCAGTTTTAGAGAGCCAAGCTCCTACGAGCAGTACTTC	TRBV12-3/TRBV12-4	TRBJ2-7	NA	NA
CASSPRPGVAEAFF	TGCGCCAGCAGCCCTCGGCCAGGGGTTGCTGAAGCTTTCTTT	TRBV4-3	TRBJ1-1	NA	NA
CASSHPDYEQYF	TGTGCCAGCAGCCATCCCGACTACGAGCAGTACTTC	TRBV3-1	TRBJ2-7	NA	NA
CASRGAGGPNNEQFF	TGTGCCAGCAGGGGAGCAGGGGGGCCAAACAATGAGCAGTTCTTC	TRBV25-1	TRBJ2-1	many	NA
CATSRDRGLGRQETQYF	TGTGCCACCAGCAGAGATAGGGGGTTGGGACGCCAAGAGACCCAGTACTTC	TRBV15	TRBJ2-5	many	NA
CASSPRPANNYGYTF	TGCGCCAGCAGTCCCCGGCCAGCCAACAACTATGGCTACACCTTC	TRBV23-1	TRBJ1-2	NA	NA
CASSPGAGGNTDTQYF	TGTGCCAGCAGCCCGGGAGCGGGAGGAAACACAGATACGCAGTATTTT	TRBV28	TRBJ2-3	NA	TRBD2